This TCR beta chain was sequenced in a study of memory CD4+ T cells and cytomegalovirus serostatus. Study overall: Healthy Belgian adult donors included several CMV-positive and approximately 25 CMV-negative people.

Single viable CD3+CD4+CD8-CD45RO+ cells were sorted as the memory CD4+ T cells. Details on this clone: Its antigen is unidentified.

TCRdb's copy holds only in-frame clones and misses some; the assay was immunoSEQ multiplex PCR. The table lists 40,000 or so clones, around three quarters of them singletons, with around 1.1% in the top ten. With 4 bases clipped from V and 4 bases from J, the junction kept 7 bases outside the gene matches. CDR1 SGHRS and CDR2 YFSETQ come from the germline V gene. The CDR3 has 14 amino acids. General study points: Median bootstrapped AUC for CMV status was around 0.95 originally, around 0.91 US-trained. About 40% of the roughly 150 known CMV-associated TCRbeta sequences appeared in CD4+ memory.

J is TRBJ1-1 and V is TRBV5-1; 7 bases match TRBD1. The sample comprised memory CD4+ T cells from blood. The TCR sequence derives from an adult in good health and CMV-seronegative. CDR3 sequence reads: CASSRNAGGTEAFF. For the CDR3, the DNA is TGCGCCAGCAGCCGGAACGCAGGGGGCACTGAAGCTTTCTTT.